Listed here is a single TCR beta chain. Its antigen is currently unknown. This likely reflects a read error, since a far larger clone is one base away. The protocol was immunoSEQ multiplex PCR, while the TCRdb copy is restricted to in-frame clones and leaves out a portion. Among about 500,000 clones listed, 70% to 80% were seen once. This sample is part of a study of shared clonotypes between healthy human individuals. Regarding the study as a whole: Limited genetic and exposure-history diversity came from having few donors.

Sequencing used PBMCs. This clonotype was sampled from a woman in her thirties or forties in good health. Some clones in this sample may be carry-over from other donors' samples.

As DNA, the CDR3 is TGCGCCAGCAGCCAAGATTCGGGACAGGGTTATCAGCCCCAGCATTTT. Amino acid sequence: CASSQDSGQGYQPQHF. This chain connects TRBV4-3 to TRBJ1-5; 9 nucleotides agree with TRBD1. CDR3 length: 16 residues. Trimming took 0 bases from V and 5 from J; bases not matched to a gene: 5. Germline CDR1 is LGHNA and CDR2 is YSLEER.